Below are 17 T cell receptor beta chains sequenced from a single sample in a study of response to subunit inactivated influenza vaccine. TCRdb fed the RT-PCR reads into MiXCR, producing one record per CDR3 protein. Here the sample spans about 170,000 distinct CDR3 sequences, about an eighth being singletons. Separately, the same data were catalogued under a study of T cells expressing NK-cell markers. That work states: A 5'RACE template switching approach incorporating UMIs was used to make TCR beta cDNA.

The sample in question was CD8+ T cells sorted from PBMCs, obtained 12 days after vaccination. The receptors were sampled from a man aged 50 or older who received an inactivated influenza vaccine.

This clonotype has more than one count but fewer than ten. The rearrangement links TRBV4-1 to TRBJ1-2; 10 nucleotides line up with TRBD1. The CDR3 length is 16 residues. Per the germline V gene, CDR1 is MGHRA and CDR2 is YSYEKL. V trimming: 5 bases; J trimming: 2 bases; junction bases outside the gene matches: 8. CDR3 residues: CASSFRTGGSNYGYTF. In DNA form, the CDR3 reads TGCGCCAGCAGCTTTCGGACAGGGGGATCGAACTATGGCTACACCTTC.

V usage is TRBV12-3 or TRBV12-4 and J usage is TRBJ1-2; 10 nucleotides align to TRBD1. The CDR3 extends over 15 amino acids. V lost 3 bases and J lost 6; bases outside the gene matches: 7. In DNA, the CDR3 is TGTGCCAGCAGTTTCCGGACAGGGGGTGACAATGGCTACACCTTC. Translation gives CASSFRTGGDNGYTF.

In this sample, this clonotype turned up a few times. The chain combines TRBV2 with TRBJ1-2; TRBD1 is a possible D gene (5 bases). The CDR3 runs 14 residues. The V and J ends lost 3 bases and 6 bases respectively, with 14 bases between them. CDR1 is SNHLY and CDR2 is FYNNEI in the germline V gene. This CDR3 is CASSDPAGRDGYTF. The CDR3 nucleotides read TGTGCCAGCAGTGATCCCGCAGGGAGAGATGGCTACACCTTC.

This clonotype occurred a few times. The CDR3 sequence: CASSETGVLSSYEQYF. In DNA, the CDR3 is TGCGCCAGCAGCGAAACAGGGGTCCTCTCCTCCTACGAGCAGTACTTC. The chain carries TRBV5-1 and TRBJ2-7, with 7 positions matching TRBD1. Germline CDR1 is SGHRS and CDR2 is YFSETQ. CDR3 size: 16 residues. V was pared by 4 bases and J by 0 bases, with 10 bases of the junction left unmatched.

J is TRBJ2-5 and V is TRBV11-2, with TRBD2 matching over 10 bases. CDR3 size: 17 residues. The ends lost 2 bases at V and 2 bases at J; junction bases unmatched: 8. Germline CDR1 reads SGHAT; CDR2 reads FQNNGV. CDR3 in DNA: TGTGCCAGCAGCTTATACTGGTGGACTAGCGGACAAGAGACCCAGTACTTC. Its protein is CASSLYWWTSGQETQYF.

This chain links TRBV6-5 with TRBJ2-5, with D unresolved. V was pared by 10 bases and J by 8 bases, with 23 bases between. This CDR3 contains 14 residues. From germline, CDR1 is MNHEY and CDR2 SVGAGI. DNA of the CDR3: TGTGCCACCCAGTTAGGTTCAGCCAAGAGAACCCAGTACTTC. Its translation: CATQLGSAKRTQYF.

The chain carries TRBV7-9 and TRBJ2-1; 11 bases agree with TRBD2. The germline V gene encodes CDR1 SEHNR and CDR2 FQNEAQ (reference sequence). The junction had 1 base not matched to a gene; V was cut back by 2 bases and J by 4 bases. The CDR3 spans 15 residues. In DNA, the CDR3 is TGTGCCAGCAGCTTATCTAGCGGGGGGTACAATGAGCAGTTCTTC. This encodes CASSLSSGGYNEQFF. The variable domain in full, with the rest retrieved from reference TRBV7-9 and TRBJ2-1, is DTGVSQNPRHKITKRGQNVTFRCDPISEHNRLYWYRQTLGQGPEFLTYFQNEAQLEKSRLLSDRFSAERPKGSFSTLEIQRTEQGDSAMYLCASSLSSGGYNEQFFGPGTRLTVL.

The chain links TRBV28 to TRBJ2-7, with TRBD1 matching over 10 bases. Germline V lookup: CDR1 MDHEN, CDR2 SYDVKM. CDR3 size: 16 residues. Trimming removed 4 bases from V and 2 bases from J; junction bases left unmatched: 8. The CDR3 loop is CASSSPDRGGPYEQYF. Here the CDR3 DNA reads TGTGCCAGCAGTTCTCCGGACAGGGGGGGCCCCTACGAGCAGTACTTC.

In this sample, this clonotype turned up many times. The V call is TRBV3-1, the J call TRBJ2-2; 7 bases are shared with TRBD2. CDR3 length: 13 residues. Unmatched junction bases numbered 1, after V lost 4 bases and J lost 5 bases. CDR1 LGHDT and CDR2 YNNKEL come from the germline V gene (reference sequence). The CDR3 is CASSPGGTGELFF. The CDR3 DNA reads as TGTGCCAGCAGCCCGGGAGGTACCGGGGAGCTGTTTTTT.

This rearrangement joins TRBV20-1 to TRBJ2-3; D unresolved. Germline values: CDR1 DFQATT, CDR2 SNEGSKA (reference sequence). Trimming removed 1 base at V and 2 bases at J, with 7 bases between. This CDR3 region has 13 residues. The CDR3 loop is CSARGGFTDTQYF. In DNA, the CDR3 is TGCAGTGCTAGAGGGGGATTCACAGATACGCAGTATTTT.

This chain uses TRBV4-3 with TRBJ2-1; D might be TRBD1 (6 bases). The CDR3 has 15 residues. Germline-derived CDR1 and CDR2 are LGHNA and YSLEER. The V and J ends lost 0 bases and 8 bases respectively, with 14 bases between them. The CDR3 here is CASSQDRGSFYEQFF. DNA of the CDR3: TGCGCCAGCAGCCAAGATAGGGGGAGCTTTTATGAGCAGTTCTTC.

This clonotype showed up just a few times. The CDR3 nucleotides are TGTGCCAGCAGCCGCGGGGGGCAAGGTGAAGCTTTCTTT. Translated: CASSRGGQGEAFF. The chain employs TRBV7-9 and TRBJ1-1; D is perhaps TRBD1 (6 bases). Trimming took off 5 bases at V and 7 bases at J, with 14 bases between the two ends. The CDR3 loop spans 13 amino acids. Germline CDR1 is SEHNR and CDR2 is FQNEAQ (reference sequence).

CDR3 sequence: CASSLQGQETQYF. Written as DNA, the CDR3 is TGTGCCAGCAGTTTGCAGGGCCAAGAGACCCAGTACTTC. The genes are TRBV27 and TRBJ2-5; the D gene is possibly TRBD1 (5 bases). CDR1 is MNHEY and CDR2 is SMNVEV in the germline V gene (reference sequence). V was shortened by 3 bases and J by 1 base, with 6 bases between the two germline ends. The CDR3 consists of 13 residues.

This clonotype was detected many times. This chain links TRBV12-3 or TRBV12-4 with TRBJ1-2; a weak D match, TRBD1 (5 bases). V was clipped by 5 bases and J by 4 bases, with 14 bases between them. CDR3 size: 14 residues. For the CDR3, the DNA is TGTGCCAGCAGTCCCGGCCTGGGACCCTATGGCTACACCTTC. As protein: CASSPGLGPYGYTF.

The chain uses TRBV14 and TRBJ2-7; the match to TRBD2 covers 7 bases. V was clipped by 1 base and J by 2 bases; unmatched bases: 11. CDR3 length: 17 residues. Germline assignment: CDR1 SGHDN and CDR2 FVKESK. The DNA for the CDR3 is TGTGCCAGCAGCCAAGCGATCCGGCGGGAGTACCCCTACGAGCAGTACTTC. This gives the protein CASSQAIRREYPYEQYF. Variable domain in full (rest from reference TRBV14 and TRBJ2-7): EAGVTQFPSHSVIEKGQTVTLRCDPISGHDNLYWYRRVMGKEIKFLLHFVKESKQDESGMPNNRFLAERTGGTYSTLKVQPAELEDSGVYFCASSQAIRREYPYEQYFGPGTRLTVT.

The J gene is TRBJ1-2, the V gene TRBV5-1; 8 positions agree with TRBD1. V was pared by 5 bases and J by 4 bases, with 4 bases of the junction left unmatched. Germline CDR1 and CDR2: SGHRS and YFSETQ. The length of the CDR3 is 13 residues. The CDR3 DNA reads TGCGCCAGCAGGGACAGGGAGGTCTATGGCTACACCTTC. Its protein is CASRDREVYGYTF.

The V and J genes are TRBV29-1 and TRBJ2-7; TRBD1 matches at 9 bases. CDR1 and CDR2 from the germline V gene are SQVTM and ANQGSEA. CDR3 size: 14 residues. V lost 7 bases, J lost 4 bases, and 11 bases stayed unmatched. The CDR3 DNA reads TGCAGCGCCACCCTTGGGGACAGGGCTTACGAGCAGTACTTC. Protein: CSATLGDRAYEQYF.